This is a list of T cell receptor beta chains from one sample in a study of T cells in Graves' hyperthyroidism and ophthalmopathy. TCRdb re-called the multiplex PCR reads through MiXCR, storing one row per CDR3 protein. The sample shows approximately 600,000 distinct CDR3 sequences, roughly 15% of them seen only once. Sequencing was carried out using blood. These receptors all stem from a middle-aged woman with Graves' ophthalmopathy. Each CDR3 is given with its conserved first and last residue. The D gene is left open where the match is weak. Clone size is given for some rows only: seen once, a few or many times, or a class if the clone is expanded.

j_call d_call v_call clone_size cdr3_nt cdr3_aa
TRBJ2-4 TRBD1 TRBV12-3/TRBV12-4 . TGTGCCAGCAGTGAGACAGGGAGAAACATTCAGTACTTC CASSETGRNIQYF
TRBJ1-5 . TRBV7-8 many TGTGCCAGCAGCTTAGCGATCCATCAGCCCCAGCATTTT CASSLAIHQPQHF
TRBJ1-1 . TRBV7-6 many TGTGCCAGCAGCTTAGCTTCCGTGAACACTGAAGCTTTCTTT CASSLASVNTEAFF
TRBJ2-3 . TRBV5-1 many TGCGCCAGCAGCTTGGGGGAAGATACGCAGTATTTT CASSLGEDTQYF
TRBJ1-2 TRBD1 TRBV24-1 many TGTGCCACCAGTGATCCGGGACAGGGGGACTATGGCTACACCTTC CATSDPGQGDYGYTF
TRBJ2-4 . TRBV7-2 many TGTGCCAGCAGCATACGCAGGGGAAAAAACATTCAGTACTTC CASSIRRGKNIQYF
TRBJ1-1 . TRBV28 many TGTGCCAGCCTCCCCGCCGAAGGGCAGGGACACACTGAAGCTTTCTTT CASLPAEGQGHTEAFF
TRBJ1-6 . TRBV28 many TGTGCCAGCAGTTTTTTGGGACCCAGCTCCTATAATTCACCCCTCCACTTT CASSFLGPSSYNSPLHF
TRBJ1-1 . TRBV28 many TGTGCCAGCAGTTTTCCGAGGGATGCCGGGGCTTTCTTT CASSFPRDAGAFF
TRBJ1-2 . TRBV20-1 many TGCAGTGCCCTACACCTAACCAATGGCTACACCTTC CSALHLTNGYTF
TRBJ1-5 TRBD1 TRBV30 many TGTGCCTGGAGCTTCGGGACAGCTACCAATCAGCCCCAGCATTTT CAWSFGTATNQPQHF
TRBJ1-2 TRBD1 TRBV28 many TGTGCCAGCAGTCCCCACCCTACAGGGGCCCCCACCCATGGCTACACCTTC CASSPHPTGAPTHGYTF
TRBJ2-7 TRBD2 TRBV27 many TGTGCCAGCAGTGGACGGGGGGTTTCGGGCGAGCAGTACTTC CASSGRGVSGEQYF
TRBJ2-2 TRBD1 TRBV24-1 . TGTGCCACCAGTGATCACAGGGGAACCGGGGAGCTGTTTTTT CATSDHRGTGELFF
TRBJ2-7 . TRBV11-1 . TGTGCCAGCAGAGAAGACAGACTGAGGTACGAGCAGTACTTC CASREDRLRYEQYF
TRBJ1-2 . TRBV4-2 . TGTGCCAGCAGCCAAGAATCAACCCCGGGCTATGGCTACACCTTC CASSQESTPGYGYTF
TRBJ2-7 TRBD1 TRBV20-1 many TGCAGTGCTAGACGGACAGGGGACTACGAGCAGTACTTC CSARRTGDYEQYF
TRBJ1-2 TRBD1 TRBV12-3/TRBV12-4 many TGTGCCAGCAGTTCGGACAGGGGGGAAACAGTCCTCTATGGCTACACCTTC CASSSDRGETVLYGYTF
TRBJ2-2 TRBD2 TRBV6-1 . TGTGCCAGCAGAGCGCGGGAGTCGAGGACCGGGGAGCTGTTTTTT CASRARESRTGELFF
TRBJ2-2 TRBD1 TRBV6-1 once TGTGCCAGCAGTCCTACAGGGGGCCGGGCCGGGGAGCTGTTTTTT CASSPTGGRAGELFF
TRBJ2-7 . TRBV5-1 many TGCGCCAGCAGCTTGGCCCCACAAGGAGGCTACGAGCAGTACTTC CASSLAPQGGYEQYF
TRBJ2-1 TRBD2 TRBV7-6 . TGTGCCAGCAGCTTATTGCCTAGCGGGGCAGCCAATGAGCAGTTCTTC CASSLLPSGAANEQFF
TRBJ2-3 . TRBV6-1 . TGTGCCAGCAGTCGGCCCGGCCCCGGAGAGGGGCCGGCCGGAGCGACGCAGTATTTT CASSRPGPGEGPAGATQYF
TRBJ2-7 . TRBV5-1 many TGCGCCAGCAGCCCCGGGCAGCCCTACGAGCAGTACTTC CASSPGQPYEQYF
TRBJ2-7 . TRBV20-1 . TGCAGTGCTAGAGATCTAGGGGTCGAGCAGTACTTC CSARDLGVEQYF
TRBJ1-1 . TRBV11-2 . TGTGCCAGCAGCTTAGTAGGGATATTGAACACTGAAGCTTTCTTT CASSLVGILNTEAFF
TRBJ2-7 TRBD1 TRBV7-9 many TGTGCCAGCAGCTTACAGGGGGCGCAGGACGAGCAGTACTTC CASSLQGAQDEQYF
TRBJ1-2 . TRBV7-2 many TGTGCCAGCAGCTTAATTCGTCAGAACTATGGCTACACCTTC CASSLIRQNYGYTF
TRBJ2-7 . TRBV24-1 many TGTGCAATCTACGGGACATATGACTCCTACGAGCAGTACTTC CAIYGTYDSYEQYF
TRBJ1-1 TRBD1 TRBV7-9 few TGTGCCAGCAGCCACGGGACAGCCCTAGAAGCTTTCTTT CASSHGTALEAFF
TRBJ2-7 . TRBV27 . TGTGCCAGCAGTTTGATTTGGTCAGGGAGGCCCCCAATCCTCTCCTTC CASSLIWSGRPPILSF
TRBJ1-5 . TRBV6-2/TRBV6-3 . TGTGCCAGCAGAGGGGACAATCAGCCCCAGCATTTT CASRGDNQPQHF
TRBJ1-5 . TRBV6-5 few TGTGCCAGCAGTTATAATCGTCAGAATCAGCCCCAGCATTTT CASSYNRQNQPQHF
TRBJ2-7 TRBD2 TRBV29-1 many TGCAGCGTTTTTAGCGGGAGGGCCTACGAGCAGTACTTC CSVFSGRAYEQYF
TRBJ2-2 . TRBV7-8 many TGTGCCACCAACCCGGGAGTTAGCGGGGAGCTGTTTTTT CATNPGVSGELFF
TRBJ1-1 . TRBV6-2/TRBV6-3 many TGTGCCAGCAGTTACTCGTTCGCAGGGCAGAACACTGAAGCTTTCTTT CASSYSFAGQNTEAFF
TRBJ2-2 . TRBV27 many TGTGCCAGCAGCAATTTCGGGACCGGGGAGCTGTTTTTT CASSNFGTGELFF
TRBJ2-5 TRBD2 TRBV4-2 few TGTGCCAGCAGCCGGACTAGCGGGAGCCGAGAGACCCAGTACTTC CASSRTSGSRETQYF
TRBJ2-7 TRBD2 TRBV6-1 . TGTGCCAGCAGCCTATGGGGCGGGACTAGCGGGACCGAGCAGTACTTC CASSLWGGTSGTEQYF
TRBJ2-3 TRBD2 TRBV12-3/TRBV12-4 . TGTGCCAGCAGTTCGACTAGCGGAACAGATACGCAGTATTTT CASSSTSGTDTQYF
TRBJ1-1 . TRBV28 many TGTGCCAGCAGTTTATTTCGCAGGAGAGCTTTCTTT CASSLFRRRAFF
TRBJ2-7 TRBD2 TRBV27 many TGTGCCAGCAGCCCGAGCGGGGCATACTCCTACGAGCAGTACTTC CASSPSGAYSYEQYF
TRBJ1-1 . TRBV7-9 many TGTGCCAGCAGCTCTATGGGATCTGAAGCTTTCTTT CASSSMGSEAFF
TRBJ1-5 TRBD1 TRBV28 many TGTGCCAGCAGTTTGTATTGGCAGGGGGCCGCCAATCAGCCCCAGCATTTT CASSLYWQGAANQPQHF
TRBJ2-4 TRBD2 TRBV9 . TGTGCCAGCAGCGTAGCTTTAGCGGGGCAGGGAGCCAAAAACATTCAGTACTTC CASSVALAGQGAKNIQYF
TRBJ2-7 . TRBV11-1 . TGTGCCAGCAGTCGACGACTAGCAGGGGGTGTGCACGAGCAGTACTTC CASSRRLAGGVHEQYF
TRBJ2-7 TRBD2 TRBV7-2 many TGTGCCAGCAGCGGACTAGCATTCGCCGGCGAGCAGTACTTC CASSGLAFAGEQYF
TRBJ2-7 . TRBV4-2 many TGTGCCAGCAGCCAAGATAGGACAGAGACCTCCTACGAGCAGTACTTC CASSQDRTETSYEQYF
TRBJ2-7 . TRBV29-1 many TGCAGCGTTGAAGATTCACCTACCTTTCTCGCCTACGAGCAGTACTTC CSVEDSPTFLAYEQYF
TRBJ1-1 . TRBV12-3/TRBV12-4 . TGTGCCAGCAGTTTCGTCCGGGGGATACCTGAAGCTTTCTTT CASSFVRGIPEAFF
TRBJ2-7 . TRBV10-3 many TGTGCCATCAGGACCGAACTCGGGATTCAATCATACGAGCAGTACTTC CAIRTELGIQSYEQYF
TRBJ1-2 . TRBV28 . TGTGCCAGCAGTTTTTCGAACTGGGCTCCCAACTATGGCTACACCTTC CASSFSNWAPNYGYTF
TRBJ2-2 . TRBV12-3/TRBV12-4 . TGTGCCAGCCGGGAGCTACGGAACACCGGGGAGCTGTTTTTT CASRELRNTGELFF